These 21 T cell receptor beta chains were sequenced from one sample in a study of blood T cell repertoires in COVID-19. Only in-frame clones appear in the TCRdb table, and some are missing; sequencing was by immunoSEQ multiplex PCR. The sample includes about 83,000 clones, more than 70% seen only once; the top ten take 20% to 25%. The sequenced sample was peripheral blood. These receptors were taken from a woman older than 75 in a cohort sampled during active or convalescent COVID-19.

This clone was detected only a few times. This chain joins TRBV5-1 and TRBJ1-1; D remains unclear. Trimming took off 6 bases at V and 3 bases at J, with 9 bases between the two ends. Germline lookup yields CDR1 SGHRS and CDR2 YFSETQ. This CDR3 spans 12 amino acids. The CDR3 sequence: CASKSGDTEAFF. DNA for the CDR3: TGCGCCAGCAAAAGCGGGGACACTGAAGCTTTCTTT.

The chain combines TRBV9 with TRBJ2-1; 14 nucleotides agree with TRBD2. The CDR3 is 15 amino acids. The J segment lost 8 bases and the V segment lost 0 bases, leaving 1 base of the junction unmatched. The V gene's germline CDR1 is SGDLS and CDR2 YYNGEE. The CDR3 DNA is TGTGCCAGCAGCGTAGAGACTAGCGGGAGGGATGAGCAGTTCTTC. Protein sequence: CASSVETSGRDEQFF. The complete variable domain, with remaining parts taken from reference TRBV9 and TRBJ2-1, reads DSGVTQTPKHLITATGQRVTLRCSPRSGDLSVYWYQQSLDQGLQFLIQYYNGEERAKGNILERFSAQQFPDLHSELNLSSLELGDSALYFCASSVETSGRDEQFFGPGTRLTVL.

V usage is TRBV7-4 and J usage is TRBJ2-1, with TRBD1 matching 10 bases. Looked up from germline, CDR1 is SGHVT and CDR2 is SQSDAQ. V trimming: 5 bases; J trimming: 3 bases; junction bases outside the gene matches: 13. This CDR3 region has 18 residues. CDR3 nucleotides: TGTGCCAGCAGCGAGAACAGACAGGGGGCCATCCTCTACAATGAGCAGTTCTTC. Translated: CASSENRQGAILYNEQFF.

The chain links TRBV7-3 to TRBJ2-1; unclear D gene. From germline, CDR1 is SGHTA and CDR2 FQGTGA. The CDR3 spans 15 residues. Trimming cost V 2 bases and J 0 bases, with 8 bases left between them. This CDR3 reads CASSLGLSSYNEQFF. DNA of the CDR3: TGTGCCAGCAGCTTAGGGCTAAGCTCCTACAATGAGCAGTTCTTC.

V usage is TRBV7-3 and J usage is TRBJ2-5; 7 nucleotides align to TRBD1. Germline CDR1 is SGHTA and CDR2 is FQGTGA. The CDR3 runs 15 residues. Trimming cost V 5 bases and J 5 bases; bases outside gene matches: 11. Here the CDR3 reads CASSTSGTARETQYF. The CDR3 nucleotides read TGTGCCAGCAGCACCTCCGGGACAGCCCGGGAGACCCAGTACTTC.

The V gene is TRBV27, the J gene TRBJ1-2, with 8 bases identical to TRBD1. The trim removed 6 bases at V and 5 bases at J, leaving 5 bases unmatched. Germline assignment: CDR1 MNHEY and CDR2 SMNVEV (reference sequence). The CDR3 contains 13 residues. The CDR3 loop is CASSIQGGYGYTF. CDR3 DNA: TGTGCCAGCAGCATACAGGGGGGGTATGGCTACACCTTC.

This clone was observed a few times. The chain combines TRBV18 with TRBJ1-2; D not resolved. This CDR3 spans 12 amino acids. Between the trimmed V and J ends, which lost 3 bases and 3 bases, there was a span of 5 bases. Germline values: CDR1 KGHSH, CDR2 LQKENI. Here the CDR3 reads CASSPEDYGYTF. The CDR3 DNA reads as TGTGCCAGCTCACCCGAGGACTATGGCTACACCTTC.

The chain joins TRBV11-3 to TRBJ1-1; D remains ambiguous. CDR3 length: 15 amino acids. Germline values: CDR1 SGHNT, CDR2 YENEEA. Trimming shortened V by 5 bases and J by 2 bases, and 15 bases separated the two germline ends. Here the CDR3 DNA reads TGTGCCAGCAGCGGAGGAACCTGGATTAACACTGAAGCTTTCTTT. Translated: CASSGGTWINTEAFF. The full variable domain, in which reference TRBV11-3 and TRBJ1-1 provide the parts outside the CDR3, is EAGVVQSPRYKIIEKKQPVAFWCNPISGHNTLYWYLQNLGQGPELLIRYENEEAVDDSQLPKDRFSAERLKGVDSTLKIQPAELGDSAVYLCASSGGTWINTEAFFGQGTRLTVV.

This clone was observed a single time. The chain joins TRBV29-1 to TRBJ1-1; the D gene is possibly TRBD1 (6 bases). Looked up from germline, CDR1 is SQVTM and CDR2 is ANQGSEA. Trimming pared 7 bases from V and 0 bases from J, leaving 15 bases between. This CDR3 is 14 amino acids long. The chain's CDR3 is CSAPKQGLNTEAFF. The CDR3 bases are TGCAGCGCCCCCAAACAGGGATTGAACACTGAAGCTTTCTTT.

The V gene is TRBV7-6, the J gene TRBJ2-1; maybe TRBD1 (6 bases). The germline V gene has CDR1 SGHVS and CDR2 FNYEAQ. V dropped 2 bases and J dropped 8 bases, with 19 bases sitting between them. The CDR3 spans 16 residues. The CDR3 loop reads CASSLLFGGGLDEQFF. The CDR3 nucleotides are TGTGCCAGCAGCTTATTATTTGGGGGCGGCTTGGATGAGCAGTTCTTC. Complete variable domain (other parts from reference TRBV7-6 and TRBJ2-1): GAGVSQSPRYKVTKRGQDVALRCDPISGHVSLYWYRQALGQGPEFLTYFNYEAQQDKSGLPNDRFSAERPEGSISTLTIQRTEQRDSAMYRCASSLLFGGGLDEQFFGPGTRLTVL.

The J gene is TRBJ1-1, the V gene TRBV19; D is possibly TRBD1 (6 bases). V was shortened by 5 bases and J by 4 bases, with 11 bases between the two germline ends. Germline-derived CDR1 and CDR2 are LNHDA and SQIVND (reference sequence). This CDR3 contains 13 residues. The CDR3 loop is CASSSTGVTEAFF. The CDR3 nucleotides are TGTGCCAGTAGTTCGACAGGAGTCACTGAAGCTTTCTTT.

The chain is built from TRBV12-5 and TRBJ2-5; D might be TRBD1 (6 bases). V was shortened by 5 bases and J by 1 base, with 11 bases between the two germline ends. This CDR3 is 14 amino acids long. Germline loops: CDR1 LGHNT, CDR2 FRNRAP. CDR3: CASGSGQSQETQYF. The CDR3 DNA reads as TGTGCTAGTGGTAGTGGACAGAGCCAAGAGACCCAGTACTTC.

This rearrangement joins TRBV6-5 to TRBJ1-4, with 9 nucleotides matching TRBD1. With V trimmed by 5 bases and J by 7 bases, 5 bases remained unmatched. CDR1 is MNHEY and CDR2 is SVGAGI in the germline V gene. There are 14 residues in the CDR3. The chain's CDR3 is CASSKQGAFEKLFF. CDR3 nucleotide sequence: TGTGCCAGCAGTAAACAGGGGGCTTTTGAAAAACTGTTTTTT.

This chain links TRBV23-1 with TRBJ2-4; 9 bases align to TRBD1. TRBV23-1 qualifies as an ORF whose function is uncertain. CDR3 size: 21 residues. V lost 0 bases and J lost 0; bases outside the gene matches: 15. CDR3 sequence: CASSQSGARTGVTLAKNIQYF. The CDR3 DNA is TGCGCCAGCAGTCAATCAGGGGCCAGGACAGGGGTGACTTTAGCCAAAAACATTCAGTACTTC.

The V gene is TRBV9, the J gene TRBJ1-3, with D unclear. V was shortened by 4 bases and J by 2 bases, with 10 bases between the two germline ends. The germline CDR1 and CDR2 sequences are SGDLS and YYNGEE. The CDR3 runs to 14 residues. The CDR3: CASSPWQAGNTIYF. The CDR3 DNA reads TGTGCCAGCAGCCCCTGGCAGGCTGGAAACACCATATATTTT.

The V and J genes are TRBV28 and TRBJ1-5, with D tentatively TRBD1 (5 bases). Germline CDR1 and CDR2: MDHEN and SYDVKM. The CDR3 consists of 16 residues. Trimming shortened V by 3 bases and J by 4 bases, and 16 bases separated the two germline ends. The CDR3 sequence: CASSFGARGGNQPQHF. The CDR3 nucleotides are TGTGCCAGCAGTTTCGGCGCCCGGGGGGGTAATCAGCCCCAGCATTTT.

The CDR3 reads CASSLVRGNSPYEQYF. The CDR3 DNA sequence: TGTGCCAGCAGCTTAGTACGGGGGAACAGTCCCTACGAGCAGTACTTC. V is TRBV13 and J is TRBJ2-7; tentative D call: TRBD2 (6 bases). V lost 1 base and J 2 bases, leaving 15 bases between the germline ends. Germline CDR1 and CDR2: PRHDT and FYEKMQ (reference sequence). The CDR3 is 16 residues long.

The chain combines TRBV6-1 with TRBJ1-5; D ambiguous. CDR3 length: 18 amino acids. The V end lost 3 bases, the J end lost 2 bases, and 20 bases lay between the germline ends. The germline V gene encodes CDR1 MNHNS and CDR2 SASEGT. Here the CDR3 DNA reads TGTGCCAGCAGTGACGACATCGGGCCCCCCGGGGGCAATCAGCCCCAGCATTTT. Protein: CASSDDIGPPGGNQPQHF.

V is TRBV5-1 and J is TRBJ2-1, with 10 bases fitting TRBD2. CDR1 and CDR2 (germline): SGHRS, YFSETQ. This CDR3 comprises 19 residues. J lost 2 bases, V lost 4 bases, and 15 bases had no gene match. CDR3 nucleotide sequence: TGCGCCAGCAGCCTCCTGGCGGGGCTAGCGGGAGCCACCTACAATGAGCAGTTCTTC. This encodes CASSLLAGLAGATYNEQFF. Drawing the rest from reference TRBV5-1 and TRBJ2-1, the complete variable domain is KAGVTQTPRYLIKTRGQQVTLSCSPISGHRSVSWYQQTPGQGLQFLFEYFSETQRNKGNFPGRFSGRQFSNSRSEMNVSTLELGDSALYLCASSLLAGLAGATYNEQFFGPGTRLTVL.

The rearrangement links TRBV3-1 (or the pseudogene TRBV3-2) to TRBJ1-1, with 8 nucleotides matching TRBD1. This CDR3 contains 15 residues. Germline V gives CDR1 LGHDT, CDR2 YNNKEL (reference sequence). After removal of 6 bases from V and 3 bases from J, the junction contained 9 bases not matched to a gene. CDR3 nucleotide sequence: TGTGCCAGCAGGGCGAGAGACAGGGGATACACTGAAGCTTTCTTT. Translation: CASRARDRGYTEAFF.

Here the CDR3 DNA reads TGTGCCAGCAGGCGACTAGCGGGAGGCAATGAGCAGTTCTTC. Amino acids: CASRRLAGGNEQFF. The rearrangement joins TRBV3-1 (or the pseudogene TRBV3-2) to TRBJ2-1, with 13 bases identical to TRBD2. The CDR3 has 14 residues. With V trimmed by 6 bases and J by 6 bases, 2 bases remained unmatched. Germline loops: CDR1 LGHDT, CDR2 YNNKEL (reference sequence).